A selection of T cell receptor beta chains follows, all from one sample in a study of high-grade serous ovarian cancer treatment subgroups. Repertoires were generated with immunoSEQ multiplex PCR, while TCRdb's copy carries only in-frame clones and drops some. This repertoire includes 45 to 65 clones. Sequences were obtained from tumor tissue. The source is a human donor with high-grade serous ovarian cancer. Both conserved end residues are part of each CDR3. The D gene is left open where the match is weak. Rows may omit the clone size; those that give it use once, few, many or a size class.

clone_size: NA
v_call: TRBV10-1
j_call: TRBJ2-6
d_call: NA
cdr3_aa: CASSLSPQSRANVLTF
cdr3_nt: TGCGCCAGCAGTCTAAGCCCACAAAGTCGGGCCAACGTCCTGACTTTC

clone_size: NA
v_call: TRBV6-1
j_call: TRBJ2-7
d_call: TRBD1
cdr3_aa: CASSERETGSYEQYF
cdr3_nt: TGTGCCAGCAGTGAAAGAGAGACAGGGTCCTACGAGCAGTACTTC

clone_size: NA
v_call: TRBV7-2
j_call: TRBJ2-6
d_call: NA
cdr3_aa: CASSDVGRRRQSRANFLTF
cdr3_nt: TGTGCCAGCAGCGATGTCGGCAGGAGACGACAAAGTCGGGCCAACTTCCTGACTTTC

clone_size: NA
v_call: TRBV6-6
j_call: TRBJ1-2
d_call: NA
cdr3_aa: CASSPRDFYGYTF
cdr3_nt: TGTGCCAGCAGCCCCAGGGATTTCTATGGCTACACCTTC

clone_size: once
v_call: TRBV7-9
j_call: TRBJ2-7
d_call: NA
cdr3_aa: CASSPSGASYEQYF
cdr3_nt: TGTGCCAGCAGCCCTAGTGGTGCTTCGTACGAGCAGTACTTC

clone_size: NA
v_call: TRBV18
j_call: TRBJ1-2
d_call: NA
cdr3_aa: CASSAQRDGYTF
cdr3_nt: TGTGCCAGCTCGGCTCAGAGGGACGGCTACACCTTC

clone_size: once
v_call: TRBV12-2
j_call: TRBJ1-5
d_call: NA
cdr3_aa: CASRLDLHRGRISNQPQHF
cdr3_nt: TGTGCAAGTCGCTTAGACCTCCACCGGGGTCGGATTAGCAATCAGCCCCAGCATTTT

clone_size: NA
v_call: TRBV19
j_call: TRBJ2-7
d_call: TRBD1
cdr3_aa: CASRGGRYEQYF
cdr3_nt: TGTGCCAGCCGAGGGGGCCGCTACGAGCAGTACTTC

clone_size: NA
v_call: TRBV6-6
j_call: TRBJ1-5
d_call: NA
cdr3_aa: CASSDRNQPQHF
cdr3_nt: TGTGCCAGCAGTGACAGGAATCAGCCCCAGCATTTT

clone_size: NA
v_call: TRBV7-9
j_call: TRBJ2-1
d_call: TRBD2
cdr3_aa: CASSSLPGLAGGEQFF
cdr3_nt: TGTGCCAGCAGCTCTTTGCCGGGACTAGCGGGAGGGGAGCAGTTCTTC

clone_size: once
v_call: TRBV6-1
j_call: TRBJ2-6
d_call: TRBD1
cdr3_aa: CASSGTGASGANVLTF
cdr3_nt: TGTGCCAGCAGTGGAACAGGGGCCTCTGGGGCCAACGTCCTGACTTTC

clone_size: NA
v_call: TRBV4-3
j_call: TRBJ2-5
d_call: NA
cdr3_aa: CASSQELWAETQYF
cdr3_nt: TGCGCCAGCAGCCAAGAGCTTTGGGCGGAGACCCAGTACTTC

clone_size: NA
v_call: TRBV6-1
j_call: TRBJ2-7
d_call: TRBD1
cdr3_aa: CASSEASTGGREQYF
cdr3_nt: TGTGCCAGCAGTGAAGCCTCTACAGGGGGCCGCGAGCAGTACTTC

clone_size: NA
v_call: TRBV15
j_call: TRBJ2-1
d_call: NA
cdr3_aa: CATSRDAGNEQFF
cdr3_nt: TGTGCCACCAGCAGAGATGCGGGAAATGAGCAGTTCTTC

clone_size: NA
v_call: TRBV29-1
j_call: TRBJ1-1
d_call: NA
cdr3_aa: CSVQTRAEAFF
cdr3_nt: TGCAGCGTACAAACCAGAGCTGAAGCTTTCTTT

clone_size: NA
v_call: TRBV7-9
j_call: TRBJ1-1
d_call: NA
cdr3_aa: CASSLDIGTEAFF
cdr3_nt: TGTGCCAGCAGCTTAGACATAGGGACTGAAGCTTTCTTT